This T cell receptor beta chain emerged from a study of beta chain features in type 1 diabetes. As for the study in general: Summed over all samples, the examined sorted cells came to roughly 110 million.

General observations from the study: Patients and controls would be equally affected if PCR favored shorter templates. All four CD4+ subsets of Type 1 diabetes patients contained TCRB CDR3s that were moderately but significantly shorter.

The CDR3 runs to 14 residues. Looked up from germline, CDR1 is MDHEN and CDR2 is SYDVKM. V lost 5 bases, J lost 2 bases, and 12 bases lay in between. Since all of the isolated RNA was reverse transcribed, expressed TCRB transcripts were what got sequenced. The protocol was immunoSEQ multiplex PCR, while the TCRdb copy is restricted to in-frame clones and leaves out a portion. The table includes fewer than 400,000 clones, over 7% detected once. This clone showed up just a few times. Its antigen is undetermined. Sequencing was done on a sample of central memory CD4+ T cells from blood. The sequence was collected from a man aged 25 to 40 with type 1 diabetes. The chain is built from TRBV28 and TRBJ1-2; a possible D gene is TRBD1 (5 bases). CDR3 DNA sequence: TGTGCCAGCAGTCCCAGCGGGACCAACTATGGCTACACCTTC. Its protein is CASSPSGTNYGYTF.